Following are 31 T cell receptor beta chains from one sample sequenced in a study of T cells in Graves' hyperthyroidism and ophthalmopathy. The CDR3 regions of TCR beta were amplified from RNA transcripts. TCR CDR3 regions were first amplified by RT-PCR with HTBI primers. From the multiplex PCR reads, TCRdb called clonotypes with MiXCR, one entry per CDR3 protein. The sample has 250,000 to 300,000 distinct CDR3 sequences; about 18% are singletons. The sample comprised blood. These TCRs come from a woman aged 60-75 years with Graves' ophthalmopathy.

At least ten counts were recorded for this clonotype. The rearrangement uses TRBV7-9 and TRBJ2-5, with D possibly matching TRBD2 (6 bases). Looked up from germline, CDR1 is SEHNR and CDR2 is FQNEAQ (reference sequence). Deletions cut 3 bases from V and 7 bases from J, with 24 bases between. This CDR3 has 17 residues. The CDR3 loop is CASSFRGAVSGPRTQYF. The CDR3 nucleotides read TGTGCCAGCAGCTTTCGTGGGGCGGTTAGCGGTCCTCGGACCCAGTACTTC. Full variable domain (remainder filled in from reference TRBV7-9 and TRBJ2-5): DTGVSQNPRHKITKRGQNVTFRCDPISEHNRLYWYRQTLGQGPEFLTYFQNEAQLEKSRLLSDRFSAERPKGSFSTLEIQRTEQGDSAMYLCASSFRGAVSGPRTQYFGPGTRLLVL.

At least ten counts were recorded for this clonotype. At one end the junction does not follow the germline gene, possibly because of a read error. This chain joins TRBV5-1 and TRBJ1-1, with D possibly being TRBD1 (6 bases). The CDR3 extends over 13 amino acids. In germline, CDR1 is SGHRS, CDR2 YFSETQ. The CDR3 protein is CASSSQGETEAFF. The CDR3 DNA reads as TGTGCCAGCAGCTCACAGGGAGAGACTGAAGCTTTCTTT.

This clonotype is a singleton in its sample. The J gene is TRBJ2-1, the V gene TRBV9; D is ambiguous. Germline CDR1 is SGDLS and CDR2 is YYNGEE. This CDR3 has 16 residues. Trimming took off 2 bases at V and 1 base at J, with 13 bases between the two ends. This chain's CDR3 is CASSVYTDLSYNEQFF. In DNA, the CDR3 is TGTGCCAGCAGCGTGTATACGGATCTTTCCTACAATGAGCAGTTCTTC.

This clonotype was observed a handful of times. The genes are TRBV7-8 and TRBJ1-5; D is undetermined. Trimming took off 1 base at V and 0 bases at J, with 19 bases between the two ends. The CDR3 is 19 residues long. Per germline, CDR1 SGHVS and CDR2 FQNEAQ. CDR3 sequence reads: CASSLDYLARWSSNQPQHF. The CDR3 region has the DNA TGTGCCAGCAGCTTAGATTATTTGGCGCGTTGGAGTAGCAATCAGCCCCAGCATTTT.

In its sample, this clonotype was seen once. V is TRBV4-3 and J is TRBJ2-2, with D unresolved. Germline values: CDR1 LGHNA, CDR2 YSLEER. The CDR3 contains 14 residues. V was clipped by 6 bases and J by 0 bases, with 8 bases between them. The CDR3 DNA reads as TGCGCCAGCAGAACAAGACCGAACACCGGGGAGCTGTTTTTT. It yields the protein CASRTRPNTGELFF.

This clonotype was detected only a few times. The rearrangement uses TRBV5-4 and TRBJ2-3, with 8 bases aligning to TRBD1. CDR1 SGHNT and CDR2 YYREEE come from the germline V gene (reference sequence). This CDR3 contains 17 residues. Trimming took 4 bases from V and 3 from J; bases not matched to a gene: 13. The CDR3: CASSRSTVGQGTDTQYF. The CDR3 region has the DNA TGTGCCAGCAGCCGGTCCACCGTAGGACAGGGTACAGATACGCAGTATTTT.

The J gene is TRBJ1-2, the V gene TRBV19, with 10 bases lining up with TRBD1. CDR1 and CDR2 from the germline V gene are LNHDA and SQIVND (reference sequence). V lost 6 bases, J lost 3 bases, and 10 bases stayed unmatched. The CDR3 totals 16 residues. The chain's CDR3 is CASRDPGTGDDYGYTF. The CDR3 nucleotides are TGTGCCAGTAGGGATCCCGGGACAGGGGACGACTATGGCTACACCTTC.

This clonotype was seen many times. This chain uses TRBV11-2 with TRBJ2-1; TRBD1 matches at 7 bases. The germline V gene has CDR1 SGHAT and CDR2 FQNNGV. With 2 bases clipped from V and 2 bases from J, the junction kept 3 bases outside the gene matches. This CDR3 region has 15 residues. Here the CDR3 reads CASSLNRGPYNEQFF. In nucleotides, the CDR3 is TGTGCCAGCAGCTTAAACAGGGGACCCTACAATGAGCAGTTCTTC.

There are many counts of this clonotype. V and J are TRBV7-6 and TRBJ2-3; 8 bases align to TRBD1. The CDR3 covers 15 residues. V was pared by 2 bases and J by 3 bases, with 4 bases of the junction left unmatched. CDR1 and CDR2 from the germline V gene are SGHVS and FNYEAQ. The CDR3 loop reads CASSLQTGGTDTQYF. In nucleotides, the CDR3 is TGTGCCAGCAGCTTACAAACAGGGGGTACAGATACGCAGTATTTT.

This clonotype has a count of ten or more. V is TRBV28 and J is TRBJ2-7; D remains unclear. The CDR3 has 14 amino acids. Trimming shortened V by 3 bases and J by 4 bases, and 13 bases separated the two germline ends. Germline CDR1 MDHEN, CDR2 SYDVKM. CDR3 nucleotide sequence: TGTGCCAGCAGTTTTCGCGCCCAGGCGTACGAGCAGTACTTC. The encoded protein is CASSFRAQAYEQYF.

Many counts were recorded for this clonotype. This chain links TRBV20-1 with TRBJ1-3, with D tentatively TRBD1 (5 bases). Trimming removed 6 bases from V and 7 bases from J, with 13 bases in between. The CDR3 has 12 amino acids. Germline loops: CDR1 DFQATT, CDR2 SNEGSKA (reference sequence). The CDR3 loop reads CSAPTGGNTIYF. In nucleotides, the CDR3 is TGCAGTGCCCCTACCGGGGGGAACACCATATATTTT.

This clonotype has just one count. In DNA form, the CDR3 reads TGTGCCAGCAGCCAAGCGACCTCGAGACCTGGAGGCTACACCTTC. It yields the protein CASSQATSRPGGYTF. This chain uses TRBV3-1 with TRBJ1-2; D not certain. There are 15 residues in the CDR3. The V end lost 1 base, the J end lost 8 bases, and 17 bases lay between the germline ends. Germline CDR1 reads LGHDT; CDR2 reads YNNKEL (reference sequence).

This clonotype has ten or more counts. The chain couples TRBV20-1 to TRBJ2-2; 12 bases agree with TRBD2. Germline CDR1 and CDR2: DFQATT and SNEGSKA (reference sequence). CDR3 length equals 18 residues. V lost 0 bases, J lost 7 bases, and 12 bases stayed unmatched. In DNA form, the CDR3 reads TGCAGTGCTAGAGATGAGATGTCTAGCGGGAGGGCCGTCGGGGAGCTGTTTTTT. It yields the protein CSARDEMSSGRAVGELFF.

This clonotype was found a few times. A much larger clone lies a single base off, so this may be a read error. The CDR3 nucleotides are TGTGCCAGCAGCCATCGCGAACGGGGGATCGAGCAGTTCTTC. Translating gives CASSHRERGIEQFF. V is TRBV7-2 and J is TRBJ2-1; weak D call: TRBD2 (6 bases). Germline-derived CDR1 and CDR2 are SGHTA and FQGNSA. This CDR3 has 14 residues. Trimming left V 5 bases short and J 10 bases short, with 18 bases between.

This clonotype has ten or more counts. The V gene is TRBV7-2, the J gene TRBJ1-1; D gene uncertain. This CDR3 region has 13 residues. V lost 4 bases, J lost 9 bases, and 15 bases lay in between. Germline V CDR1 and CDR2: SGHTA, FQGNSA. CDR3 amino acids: CASSSPMEGKAFF. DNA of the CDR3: TGTGCCAGCAGCTCCCCCATGGAAGGCAAAGCTTTCTTT.

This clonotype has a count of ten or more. CDR3 in amino acids: CSVGVLGSGTEAFF. Here the CDR3 DNA reads TGCAGCGTGGGGGTTCTGGGGTCTGGCACTGAAGCTTTCTTT. The V gene is TRBV29-1, the J gene TRBJ1-1; weak D call: TRBD1 (5 bases). The V gene's germline CDR1 is SQVTM and CDR2 ANQGSEA. The V end was cut by 6 bases, the J end by 4 bases, with 18 bases between. The CDR3 loop spans 14 amino acids.

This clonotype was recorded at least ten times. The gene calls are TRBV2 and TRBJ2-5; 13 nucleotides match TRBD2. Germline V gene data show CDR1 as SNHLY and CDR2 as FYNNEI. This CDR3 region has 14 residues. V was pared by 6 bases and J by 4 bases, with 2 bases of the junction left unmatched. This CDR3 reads CASRLAGGRETQYF. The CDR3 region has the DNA TGTGCCAGCAGACTAGCGGGGGGGCGAGAGACCCAGTACTTC.

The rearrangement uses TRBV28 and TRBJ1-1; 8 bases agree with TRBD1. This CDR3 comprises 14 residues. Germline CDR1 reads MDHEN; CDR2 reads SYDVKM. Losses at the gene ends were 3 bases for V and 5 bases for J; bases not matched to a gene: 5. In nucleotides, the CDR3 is TGTGCCAGCAGTTTGGACAGGGAGGTAACTGAAGCTTTCTTT. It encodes CASSLDREVTEAFF.

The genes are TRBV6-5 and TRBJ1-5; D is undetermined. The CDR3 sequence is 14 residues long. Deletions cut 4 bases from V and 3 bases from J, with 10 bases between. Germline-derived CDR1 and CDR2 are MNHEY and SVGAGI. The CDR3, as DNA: TGTGCCAGCAGTTTCACAGAGTACAATCAGCCCCAGCATTTT. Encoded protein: CASSFTEYNQPQHF.

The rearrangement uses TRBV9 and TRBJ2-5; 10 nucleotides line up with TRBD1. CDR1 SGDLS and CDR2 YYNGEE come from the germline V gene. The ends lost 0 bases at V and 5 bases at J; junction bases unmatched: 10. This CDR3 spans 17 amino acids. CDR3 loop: CASSVGSGTGDKETQYF. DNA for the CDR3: TGTGCCAGCAGCGTAGGTTCCGGGACAGGGGATAAGGAGACCCAGTACTTC.

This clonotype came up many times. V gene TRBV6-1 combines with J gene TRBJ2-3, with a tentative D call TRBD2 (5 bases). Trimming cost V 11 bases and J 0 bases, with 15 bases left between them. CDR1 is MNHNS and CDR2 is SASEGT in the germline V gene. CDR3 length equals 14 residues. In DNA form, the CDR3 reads TGTGCCGCACTAGAGACAACTAGCACAGATACGCAGTATTTT. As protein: CAALETTSTDTQYF.

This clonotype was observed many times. The CDR3, as DNA: TGTGCCAGCACCCTACTCGGGGAGTATGGCTACACCTTC. It codes for CASTLLGEYGYTF. The gene calls are TRBV7-9 and TRBJ1-2, with D uncertain. V lost 7 bases to trimming and J lost 5 bases, with 14 bases between them. In germline, CDR1 is SEHNR, CDR2 FQNEAQ (reference sequence). The CDR3 is made up of 13 amino acids.

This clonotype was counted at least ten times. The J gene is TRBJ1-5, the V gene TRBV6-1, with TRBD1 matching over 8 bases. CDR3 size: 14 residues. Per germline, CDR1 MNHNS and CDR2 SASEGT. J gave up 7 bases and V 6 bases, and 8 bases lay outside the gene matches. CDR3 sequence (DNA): TGTGCCAGCAGCCTTGACAGGGGCCGCCAGCCCCAGCATTTT. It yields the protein CASSLDRGRQPQHF.

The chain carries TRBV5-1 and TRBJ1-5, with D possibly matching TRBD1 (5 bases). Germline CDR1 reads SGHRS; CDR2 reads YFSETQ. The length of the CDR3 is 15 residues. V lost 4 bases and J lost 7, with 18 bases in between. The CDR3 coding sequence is TGCGCCAGCAGCCCGATTTCAGGGAGGGAACAGCCCCAGCATTTT. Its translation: CASSPISGREQPQHF.

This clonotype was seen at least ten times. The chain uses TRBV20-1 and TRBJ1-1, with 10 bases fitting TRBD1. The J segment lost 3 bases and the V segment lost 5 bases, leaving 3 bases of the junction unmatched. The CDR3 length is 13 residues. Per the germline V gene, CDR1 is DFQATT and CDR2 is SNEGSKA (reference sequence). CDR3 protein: CSAGQGVDTEAFF. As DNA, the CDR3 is TGCAGTGCTGGACAGGGGGTTGACACTGAAGCTTTCTTT.

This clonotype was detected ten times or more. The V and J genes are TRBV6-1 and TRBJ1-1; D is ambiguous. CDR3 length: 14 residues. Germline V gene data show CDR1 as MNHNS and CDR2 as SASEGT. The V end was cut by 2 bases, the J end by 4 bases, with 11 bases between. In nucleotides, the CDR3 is TGTGCCAGCAGTGAATCGGGGTATGGCACTGAAGCTTTCTTT. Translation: CASSESGYGTEAFF.

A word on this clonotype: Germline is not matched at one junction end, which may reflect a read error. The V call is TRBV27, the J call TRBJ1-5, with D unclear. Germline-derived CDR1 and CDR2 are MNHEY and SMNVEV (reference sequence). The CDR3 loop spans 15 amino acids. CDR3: CASGLGGAFNQPQHF. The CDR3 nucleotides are TGTGCCAGCGGTTTAGGTGGAGCATTCAATCAGCCCCAGCATTTT.

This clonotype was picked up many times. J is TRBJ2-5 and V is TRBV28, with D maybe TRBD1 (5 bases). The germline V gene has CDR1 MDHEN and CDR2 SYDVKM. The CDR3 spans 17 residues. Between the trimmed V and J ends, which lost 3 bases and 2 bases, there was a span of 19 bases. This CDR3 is CASSFYSTGTRQETQYF. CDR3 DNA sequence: TGTGCCAGCAGTTTCTATTCTACAGGTACAAGACAAGAGACCCAGTACTTC. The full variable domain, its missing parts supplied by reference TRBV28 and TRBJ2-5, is DVKVTQSSRYLVKRTGEKVFLECVQDMDHENMFWYRQDPGLGLRLIYFSYDVKMKEKGDIPEGYSVSREKKERFSLILESASTNQTSMYLCASSFYSTGTRQETQYFGPGTRLLVL.

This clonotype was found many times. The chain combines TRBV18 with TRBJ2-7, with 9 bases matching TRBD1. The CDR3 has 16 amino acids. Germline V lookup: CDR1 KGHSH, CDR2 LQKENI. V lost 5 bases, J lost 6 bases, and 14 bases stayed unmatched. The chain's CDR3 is CASSSIPGQGKREQYF. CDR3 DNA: TGTGCCAGCTCATCAATTCCGGGACAGGGAAAACGCGAGCAGTACTTC. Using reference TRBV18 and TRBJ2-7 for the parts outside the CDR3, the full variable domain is NAGVMQNPRHLVRRRGQEARLRCSPMKGHSHVYWYRQLPEEGLKFMVYLQKENIIDESGMPKERFSAEFPKEGPSILRIQQVVRGDSAAYFCASSSIPGQGKREQYFGPGTRLTVT.

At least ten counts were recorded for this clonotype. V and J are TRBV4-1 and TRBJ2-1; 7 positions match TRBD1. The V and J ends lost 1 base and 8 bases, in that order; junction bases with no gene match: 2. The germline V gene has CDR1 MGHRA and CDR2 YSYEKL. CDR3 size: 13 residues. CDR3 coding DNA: TGCGCCAGCAGCCAAGTGACAGGGTATGAGCAGTTCTTC. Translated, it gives CASSQVTGYEQFF.

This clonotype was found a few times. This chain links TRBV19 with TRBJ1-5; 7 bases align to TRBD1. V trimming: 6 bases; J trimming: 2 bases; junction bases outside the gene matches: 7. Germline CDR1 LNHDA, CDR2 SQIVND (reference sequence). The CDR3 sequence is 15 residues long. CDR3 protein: CASSVDRAGNQPQHF. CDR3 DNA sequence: TGTGCCAGTAGCGTCGACAGGGCCGGCAATCAGCCCCAGCATTTT.